The rows below give T cell receptor beta chains drawn from one sample of a study of T-cell memory formation after mild COVID-19. TCRdb reanalysed the 5' RACE reads using MiXCR and keeps one entry per CDR3 protein. The sample shows 75,000 to 95,000 distinct CDR3 sequences, about 13% of them seen only once. Input material: PBMCs or a T cell subset sorted from them (not recorded which). Receptors were obtained from an adult woman who had mild COVID-19 (a few samples of this study predate the infection). Cell type and time point are not known. Both conserved end residues are part of each CDR3. The order of the fields is V gene, clone size, D gene, J gene, CDR3 DNA, CDR3 protein. The D gene is left open where the match is weak. Size tells how often a clone was seen (once, few, many) or the class of an expanded clone, and some rows leave it out.

TRBV28	.	.	TRBJ1-1	TGTGCCAGCAGCCCGATCAGGGAGGGGATCACTGAAGCTTTCTTT	CASSPIREGITEAFF
TRBV30	many	.	TRBJ2-7	TGTGCCTGGAGTGTAAGTTCGGAAGGGTCGTGGGAGCAGTACTTC	CAWSVSSEGSWEQYF
TRBV2	few	.	TRBJ2-1	TGTGCCAGCAGTGCGGGAGTCGTGGGCTCCTACAATGAGCAGTTCTTC	CASSAGVVGSYNEQFF
TRBV14	few	.	TRBJ2-3	TGTGCCAGCAGCCTCACCCCCGGGACCAGGCCAGATACGCAGTATTTT	CASSLTPGTRPDTQYF
TRBV2	.	TRBD2	TRBJ2-3	TGTGCCAGCAGTGACTCTGGACTAGCGGGGTTCACAGATACGCAGTATTTT	CASSDSGLAGFTDTQYF
TRBV3-1	few	.	TRBJ2-3	TGTGCCAGCAGCCAAGAAGGGGCGGATACGCAGTATTTT	CASSQEGADTQYF
TRBV9	few	TRBD2	TRBJ2-1	TGTGCCAGCAGCGTAGAGCGAGGACTAGCGGGAATTCAGTTCTTC	CASSVERGLAGIQFF
TRBV30	.	.	TRBJ2-7	TGTGCCTGGAGGCAGATCTACGAGCAGTACTTC	CAWRQIYEQYF
TRBV5-1	many	.	TRBJ1-2	TGCGCCAGCAGCTTGGGGACAGAGTTCCTCTATGGCTACACCTTC	CASSLGTEFLYGYTF
TRBV9	.	TRBD1	TRBJ1-1	TGTGCCAGCAGCACCGCGACAGGGGCATCCACTGAAGCTTTCTTT	CASSTATGASTEAFF
TRBV7-2	.	.	TRBJ2-7	TGTGCCAGCAGCTTAGCGACGGCGAGCTCCTACGAGCAGTACTTC	CASSLATASSYEQYF
TRBV7-9	many	.	TRBJ2-7	TGTGCCAGCAGCAAACCGAGCCGCTACGAGCAGTACTTC	CASSKPSRYEQYF
TRBV24-1	.	TRBD1	TRBJ2-2	TGTGCCACCAGTGAAGGGACAGGGAACACCGGGGAGCTGTTTTTT	CATSEGTGNTGELFF
TRBV20-1	once	.	TRBJ1-5	TGCAGTGCTAGAGAGTACAGTGAGGTTAATCAGCCCCAGCATTTT	CSAREYSEVNQPQHF
TRBV6-1	few	.	TRBJ1-1	TGTGCCAGCAGTGGACAGTCTTTCTTT	CASSGQSFF
TRBV2	once	.	TRBJ1-1	TGTGCCAGCAGGCGCGGCGGGTGGGGGTCCAACACTGAAGCTTTCTTT	CASRRGGWGSNTEAFF
TRBV10-3	.	.	TRBJ2-3	TGTGCCATGGGGTCTTCGCCAGATACGCAGTATTTT	CAMGSSPDTQYF
TRBV7-9	.	.	TRBJ2-1	TGTGCCAGCAGCTTTATCGGGAAGGGGGACACTACTTACAATGAGCAGTTCTTC	CASSFIGKGDTTYNEQFF